These 29 T cell receptor beta chains were sequenced from one sample in a study of blood T cell repertoires in COVID-19. The repertoire was sequenced with immunoSEQ multiplex PCR; TCRdb's copy has only in-frame clones and lacks some. The data hold 150,000 to 200,000 clones, with around nine tenths observed a single time. Sequencing was performed on PBMCs or T cells enriched from blood (not recorded which). Source of these receptors: a woman aged 18-29 years who had recovered from COVID-19.

The chain recombines TRBV11-2 with TRBJ2-1, with TRBD2 matching 7 bases. Germline V gene sequence: CDR1 SGHAT, CDR2 FQNNGV. J was trimmed by 1 base and V by 1 base; bases with no gene match: 7. CDR3 length: 17 amino acids. DNA for the CDR3: TGTGCCAGCAGCTTAGTGGCTAGCGGTTATTCCTACAATGAGCAGTTCTTC. It translates to CASSLVASGYSYNEQFF.

The CDR3: CASSLPGPGAPLHF. Written as DNA, the CDR3 is TGTGCCAGCAGTTTACCGGGTCCCGGGGCACCCCTCCACTTT. V usage is TRBV28 and J usage is TRBJ1-6; D remains ambiguous. Germline V gene lookup returns CDR1 MDHEN and CDR2 SYDVKM. The germline V and J ends were trimmed by 2 bases and 11 bases, with 13 bases remaining between them. The CDR3 totals 14 residues.

The chain links TRBV25-1 to TRBJ2-5, with a possible D match to TRBD2 (6 bases). The CDR3 runs to 15 residues. Looked up from germline, CDR1 is MGHDK and CDR2 is SYGVNS. Between the trimmed V and J ends, which lost 4 bases and 0 bases, there was a span of 12 bases. CDR3 in amino acids: CASSGWRVNQETQYF. CDR3 sequence (DNA): TGTGCCAGCAGTGGCTGGAGGGTAAACCAAGAGACCCAGTACTTC.

The V gene is TRBV28, the J gene TRBJ1-1; 8 bases align to TRBD1. Germline V gene lookup returns CDR1 MDHEN and CDR2 SYDVKM. With V trimmed by 3 bases and J by 6 bases, 24 bases remained unmatched. The CDR3 loop spans 20 amino acids. The CDR3 loop reads CASSFPNSPGTGYSGSEAFF. CDR3 nucleotides: TGTGCCAGCAGTTTCCCAAATTCCCCCGGGACAGGTTACTCCGGATCTGAAGCTTTCTTT.

This clone was seen a single time. The chain uses TRBV27 and TRBJ1-1, with a weak D call TRBD1 (5 bases). Per the germline V gene, CDR1 is MNHEY and CDR2 is SMNVEV (reference sequence). V was cut by 6 bases and J by 3 bases, with 14 bases left in between. The CDR3 totals 14 residues. CDR3 amino acids: CASRDGGGYTEAFF. The CDR3 DNA reads as TGTGCCAGCAGGGATGGGGGGGGGTACACTGAAGCTTTCTTT.

The V gene is TRBV28, the J gene TRBJ2-3, with TRBD2 identical over 9 bases. Per the germline V gene, CDR1 is MDHEN and CDR2 is SYDVKM. CDR3 size: 17 residues. V shed 3 bases, J shed 2 bases, and the junction held 9 bases outside the gene matches. This CDR3 reads CASSFGSRTSVTDTQYF. The DNA for the CDR3 is TGTGCCAGCAGTTTCGGTTCCAGGACTAGCGTCACAGATACGCAGTATTTT.

The V call is TRBV6-5, the J call TRBJ1-5, with D perhaps TRBD1 (6 bases). This CDR3 has 13 amino acids. Germline CDR1 MNHEY, CDR2 SVGAGI. The V and J ends lost 6 bases and 8 bases respectively, with 14 bases between them. This CDR3 is CASSRGRDEPQHF. The CDR3 bases are TGTGCCAGCAGCAGGGGAAGAGATGAGCCCCAGCATTTT.

The CDR3 loop reads CASSRQGTDTQYF. CDR3 DNA: TGTGCCAGTAGTAGACAGGGCACAGATACGCAGTATTTT. The chain uses TRBV19 and TRBJ2-3; TRBD1 might be the D (6 bases). The length of the CDR3 is 13 residues. Germline V gene sequence: CDR1 LNHDA, CDR2 SQIVND (reference sequence). V lost 4 bases and J lost 1, with 6 bases in between.

This sequence joins TRBV9 and TRBJ2-1, with TRBD2 matching 12 bases. CDR3 length equals 18 residues. V trimming: 3 bases; J trimming: 4 bases; junction bases outside the gene matches: 11. Germline values: CDR1 SGDLS, CDR2 YYNGEE. The CDR3 bases are TGTGCCAGCAGCGACTCTAGCGGGAGGGCCGGGGGGTACAATGAGCAGTTCTTC. It encodes CASSDSSGRAGGYNEQFF.

The chain combines TRBV9 with TRBJ2-5, with D possibly being TRBD2 (5 bases). CDR3 length equals 13 residues. V was clipped by 0 bases and J by 4 bases, with 7 bases between them. Germline CDR1 and CDR2: SGDLS and YYNGEE. CDR3 protein: CASSVGGRETQYF. In nucleotides, the CDR3 is TGTGCCAGCAGCGTAGGAGGGCGAGAGACCCAGTACTTC.

This chain links TRBV19 with TRBJ2-1; TRBD2 agrees at 7 bases. J was trimmed by 5 bases and V by 5 bases; bases with no gene match: 12. CDR1 LNHDA and CDR2 SQIVND come from the germline V gene (reference sequence). The CDR3 is made up of 16 amino acids. Written as DNA, the CDR3 is TGTGCCAGTAGTCTCTCGGCGGCGGCGGGAGACAATGAGCAGTTCTTC. Its translation: CASSLSAAAGDNEQFF.

The chain joins TRBV7-9 to TRBJ2-3; a weak D match, TRBD2 (6 bases). The V gene lost 7 bases and the J gene lost 0 bases, with 14 bases spanning the gap. CDR1 is SEHNR, CDR2 FQNEAQ, per germline (reference sequence). CDR3 length: 15 residues. This chain's CDR3 is CASTSGSGSTDTQYF. The CDR3 nucleotides are TGTGCCAGCACATCGGGTAGCGGCAGCACAGATACGCAGTATTTT.

V usage is TRBV24-1 and J usage is TRBJ2-1; TRBD1 agrees at 7 bases. The CDR3 runs 15 residues. Trimming removed 4 bases from V and 6 bases from J; junction bases left unmatched: 8. Germline loops: CDR1 KGHDR, CDR2 SFDVKD. In DNA form, the CDR3 reads TGTGCCACCAGTGACCCAGGTCCAGGGGGCAATGAGCAGTTCTTC. This sequence encodes CATSDPGPGGNEQFF.

This clone has a single count. CDR3 protein: CASSSLTAQVTTQYF. In nucleotides, the CDR3 is TGTGCCAGCAGTTCCCTGACAGCGCAGGTTACGACCCAGTACTTC. This chain links TRBV27 with TRBJ2-5; TRBD1 might be the D (5 bases). Germline V CDR1 and CDR2: MNHEY, SMNVEV (reference sequence). CDR3 size: 15 residues. The germline V and J ends were trimmed by 4 bases and 7 bases, with 19 bases remaining between them.

This chain uses TRBV2 with TRBJ1-5; D ambiguous. Germline CDR1 reads SNHLY; CDR2 reads FYNNEI. CDR3 length: 13 amino acids. V lost 7 bases, J lost 3 bases, and 10 bases lay in between. The CDR3 DNA reads TGTGCCAGCACGTTAGAGGTCAATCAGCCCCAGCATTTT. Its translation is CASTLEVNQPQHF.

The V call is TRBV28, the J call TRBJ1-2, with D possibly TRBD1 on 5 matching bases. V was pared by 4 bases and J by 8 bases, with 20 bases between. Germline values: CDR1 MDHEN, CDR2 SYDVKM. This CDR3 comprises 15 residues. The DNA of the CDR3 is TGTGCCAGCAGTTGGAGGGGCGGGTACCCCAAGGGCTACACCTTC. Translated, it gives CASSWRGGYPKGYTF.

The chain joins TRBV5-6 to TRBJ2-2, with TRBD2 as a possible D gene (6 bases). Germline V gene lookup returns CDR1 SGHDT and CDR2 YYEEEE. The CDR3 is 18 amino acids. The V gene lost 1 base and the J gene lost 3 bases, with 19 bases spanning the gap. CDR3 DNA sequence: TGTGCCAGCAGCTTGTTCGGTGGGACTCTCGAAGACACCGGGGAGCTGTTTTTT. Amino acid sequence: CASSLFGGTLEDTGELFF.

The V call is TRBV5-4, the J call TRBJ1-3, with no clear D. The length of the CDR3 is 14 residues. V was pared by 3 bases and J by 0 bases, with 7 bases between. Germline V gene lookup returns CDR1 SGHNT and CDR2 YYREEE (reference sequence). The CDR3 spells CASSSRGSGNTIYF. The CDR3 DNA reads as TGTGCCAGCAGCTCCCGGGGCTCTGGAAACACCATATATTTT.

This rearrangement joins TRBV27 to TRBJ2-1; 9 nucleotides match TRBD2. CDR1 is MNHEY, CDR2 SMNVEV, per germline (reference sequence). The CDR3 loop spans 15 amino acids. Trimming took 7 bases from V and 6 from J; bases not matched to a gene: 10. The CDR3 coding sequence is TGTGCCAGCAAATCCCGCGGGAGGGCCTCCAATGAGCAGTTCTTC. Residues: CASKSRGRASNEQFF.

This chain connects TRBV28 to TRBJ2-5; maybe TRBD1 (6 bases). Germline V gives CDR1 MDHEN, CDR2 SYDVKM. The CDR3 consists of 20 residues. V gave up 4 bases and J gave up 2 bases, with 29 bases separating them. The CDR3, as DNA: TGTGCCAGCAGTTCTTTGGGGTTAGGGATAAAGGAGCAGGGGCAAGAGACCCAGTACTTC. Amino acids: CASSSLGLGIKEQGQETQYF.

The chain couples TRBV21-1 to TRBJ2-3; TRBD2 is the table's D call and was not checked against the DNA. TRBV21-1 is described as a pseudogene. The CDR3 contains 13 residues. The DNA of the CDR3 is TGTGCCAGCTTTTCTAGCGGGAGCTCGGCACAGTATTTT. This encodes CASFSSGSSAQYF.

The CDR3 reads CASSDEDRTLLAKNIQYF. CDR3 bases: TGTGCCAGCAGTGACGAGGACAGGACTCTACTAGCCAAAAACATTCAGTACTTC. This sequence joins TRBV6-1 and TRBJ2-4; 7 nucleotides match TRBD1. The V gene end was trimmed by 3 bases and the J gene end by 0 bases; junction bases not matched to a gene: 11. Germline V lookup: CDR1 MNHNS, CDR2 SASEGT. The CDR3 consists of 18 residues.

This chain uses TRBV7-5 with TRBJ1-3. TRBV7-5 is noted as a pseudogene. The CDR3 sequence is 14 residues long. CDR3 sequence: CARSLRRGGNTIYF. As DNA, the CDR3 is TGTGCCAGAAGCTTGAGACGGGGTGGGAACACCATATATTTT.

V usage is TRBV7-9 and J usage is TRBJ2-3, with a possible D match to TRBD2 (5 bases). CDR3 length: 15 amino acids. CDR1 and CDR2 from the germline V gene are SEHNR and FQNEAQ (reference sequence). V lost 5 bases to trimming and J lost 4 bases, with 16 bases between them. The CDR3 DNA follows: TGTGCCAGCAGCCCTGTCCCGAAGAGGGCAGATACGCAGTATTTT. Its protein is CASSPVPKRADTQYF.

As for this clone: The junction departs from germline at one end; a sequencing error may be responsible. The rearrangement joins TRBV7-7 to TRBJ2-7, with 8 nucleotides matching TRBD2. This CDR3 is built from 15 residues. Germline values: CDR1 SSHAT, CDR2 FNYEAQ (reference sequence). CDR3 DNA: TGTGCTAGCAGCTTAGGTCTAGCGGGCCCCTACGAGCAGTACTTC. This encodes CASSLGLAGPYEQYF. Full variable domain (rest looked up from reference TRBV7-7 and TRBJ2-7): GAGVSQSPRYKVTKRGQDVTLRCDPISSHATLYWYQQALGQGPEFLTYFNYEAQPDKSGLPSDRFSAERPEGSISTLTIQRTEQRDSAMYRCASSLGLAGPYEQYFGPGTRLTVT.

The rearrangement joins TRBV13 to TRBJ2-7; TRBD1 agrees at 8 bases. The trim removed 5 bases at V and 2 bases at J, leaving 8 bases unmatched. The CDR3 is 15 residues long. In germline, CDR1 is PRHDT, CDR2 FYEKMQ (reference sequence). CDR3: CASSPTGTGAYEQYF. CDR3 DNA: TGTGCCAGCAGCCCAACCGGGACAGGAGCCTACGAGCAGTACTTC.

This clone was observed once. The rearrangement joins TRBV4-2 to TRBJ2-7; TRBD2 agrees at 7 bases. The CDR3 spans 15 residues. V lost 3 bases, J lost 3 bases, and 8 bases stayed unmatched. Germline assignment: CDR1 LGHNA and CDR2 YNFKEQ. CDR3 coding DNA: TGTGCCAGCAGCCACAACCGACTAGCTGGCTACGAGCAGTACTTC. It encodes CASSHNRLAGYEQYF.

The chain employs TRBV11-2 and TRBJ2-1, with TRBD2 matching over 9 bases. The V gene's germline CDR1 is SGHAT and CDR2 FQNNGV. The ends lost 5 bases at V and 4 bases at J; junction bases unmatched: 9. The CDR3 has 16 residues. CDR3 protein: CASSPGWTSVYNEQFF. For the CDR3, the DNA is TGTGCCAGCAGCCCCGGATGGACTAGCGTTTACAATGAGCAGTTCTTC.

The rearrangement uses TRBV11-2 and TRBJ2-1; TRBD1 matches 12 bases. Germline-derived CDR1 and CDR2 are SGHAT and FQNNGV. The CDR3 runs 15 residues. V was pared by 2 bases and J by 7 bases, with 3 bases of the junction left unmatched. This CDR3 is CASSLWDRGQNEQFF. CDR3 bases: TGTGCCAGCAGCTTATGGGACAGGGGGCAAAATGAGCAGTTCTTC.